This paragraph covers one TCR beta chain sequence. The table came from immunoSEQ multiplex PCR; TCRdb's copy has only in-frame clones and leaves some out. The profile shows roughly 190,000 clones, under 80% of them singletons. This entry comes from a study of blood T cell repertoires in COVID-19. The CDR3 covers 14 residues. Trimming removed 5 bases at V and 1 base at J, with 12 bases between. CDR1 and CDR2 (germline): SGHVS, FQNEAQ. Source material: peripheral blood. The rearrangement uses TRBV7-8 and TRBJ2-7, with D possibly TRBD1 on 7 matching bases. This clonotype was obtained from a woman aged 45-65 years with acute or convalescent COVID-19. The CDR3 nucleotides read TGTGCCAGCAGCCGCCAGGGGGGTTCCTACGAGCAGTACTTC. Protein product: CASSRQGGSYEQYF.